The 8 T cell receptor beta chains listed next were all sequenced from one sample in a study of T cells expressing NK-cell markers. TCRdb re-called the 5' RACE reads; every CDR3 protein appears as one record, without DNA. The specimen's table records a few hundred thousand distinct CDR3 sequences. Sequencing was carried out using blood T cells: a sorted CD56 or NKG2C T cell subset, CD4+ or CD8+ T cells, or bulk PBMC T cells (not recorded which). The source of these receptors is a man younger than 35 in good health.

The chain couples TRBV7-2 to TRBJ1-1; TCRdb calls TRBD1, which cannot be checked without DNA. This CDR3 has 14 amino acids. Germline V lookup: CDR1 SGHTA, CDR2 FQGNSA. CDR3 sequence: CASSAPGLATEAFF.

The CDR3 region is CASSIDLWLSEQFF. The chain couples TRBV19 to TRBJ2-1. Per the germline V gene, CDR1 is LNHDA and CDR2 is SQIVND (reference sequence). CDR3 length: 14 residues.

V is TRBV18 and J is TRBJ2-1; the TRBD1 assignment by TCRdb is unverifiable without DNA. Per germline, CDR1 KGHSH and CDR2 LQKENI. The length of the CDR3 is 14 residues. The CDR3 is CASSQDRVYNEQFF. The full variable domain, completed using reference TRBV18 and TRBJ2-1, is NAGVMQNPRHLVRRRGQEARLRCSPMKGHSHVYWYRQLPEEGLKFMVYLQKENIIDESGMPKERFSAEFPKEGPSILRIQQVVRGDSAAYFCASSQDRVYNEQFFGPGTRLTVL.

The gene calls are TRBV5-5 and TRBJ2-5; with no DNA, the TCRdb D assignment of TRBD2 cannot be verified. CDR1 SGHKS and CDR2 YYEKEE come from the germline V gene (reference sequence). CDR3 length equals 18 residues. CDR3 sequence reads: CASSLMALAGGSGETQYF.

CDR3 residues: CASSQDGLPEETQYF. V gene TRBV4-2 combines with J gene TRBJ2-5; TCRdb gives TRBD2 as the D gene, but with no DNA this cannot be confirmed. CDR1 is LGHNA and CDR2 is YNFKEQ in the germline V gene. The CDR3 loop spans 15 amino acids.

CDR3 sequence reads: CASSYGWNEQYF. The gene calls are TRBV6-2 or TRBV6-3 and TRBJ2-7. This CDR3 region has 12 residues. Germline CDR1 and CDR2: MNHEY and SVGEGT.

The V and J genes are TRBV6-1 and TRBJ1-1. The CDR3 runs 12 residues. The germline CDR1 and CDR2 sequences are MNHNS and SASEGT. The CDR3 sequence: CASRGWDTEAFF.

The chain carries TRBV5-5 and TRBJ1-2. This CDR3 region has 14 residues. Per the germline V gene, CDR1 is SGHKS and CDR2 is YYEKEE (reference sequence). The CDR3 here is CASSWDRVGYGYTF.